The rows below give T cell receptor beta chains drawn from one sample of a study of shared clonotypes between healthy human individuals. TCRdb's copy holds only in-frame clones and misses some; the assay was immunoSEQ multiplex PCR. The sample shows about 2 million clones, about 95% of them seen only once. Specimen: naive CD8+ T cells sorted from blood. These receptor sequences come from a man aged 18 to 30 in good health. Both conserved end residues are part of each CDR3. A D gene is named only where the DNA matches it firmly. Some rows mark clone size as missing; the rest say once, few, many or name a class of expanded clone.

V gene,CDR3 length,D gene,J gene,clone size,CDR3 protein,CDR3 DNA
TRBV5-6,15,-,TRBJ1-6,once,CASSPTGKDNSPLHF,TGTGCCAGCAGTCCAACGGGGAAGGATAATTCACCCCTCCACTTT
TRBV30,14,TRBD2,TRBJ2-5,-,CAWSGGSGRETQYF,TGTGCCTGGAGTGGTGGTAGCGGGAGGGAGACCCAGTACTTC
TRBV6-5,15,TRBD2,TRBJ2-1,-,CASMSGTSGYNEQFF,TGTGCCAGCATGTCCGGGACTAGCGGCTACAATGAGCAGTTCTTC
TRBV11-2,15,-,TRBJ2-1,-,CASSLGRTGGNEQFF,TGTGCCAGCAGCTTAGGCCGAACAGGTGGCAATGAGCAGTTCTTC
TRBV4-2,16,-,TRBJ1-2,-,CASSRYSGDLGYGYTF,TGTGCCAGCAGCCGTTACTCGGGAGACTTGGGCTATGGCTACACCTTC
TRBV9,15,-,TRBJ1-3,-,CASSAPQGSGNTIYF,TGTGCCAGCAGCGCCCCGCAGGGCTCTGGAAACACCATATATTTT
TRBV14,16,TRBD2,TRBJ2-7,-,CASGRASGSTPYEQYF,TGTGCCAGCGGCCGGGCTAGCGGGTCGACACCCTACGAGCAGTACTTC
TRBV15,15,-,TRBJ2-7,-,CATSRYGGSSYEQYF,TGTGCCACCAGCAGGTACGGGGGTTCCTCCTACGAGCAGTACTTC
TRBV28,18,TRBD2,TRBJ2-1,-,CASSLWLAGGQGRNEQFF,TGTGCCAGCAGTTTGTGGCTAGCGGGGGGTCAGGGAAGGAATGAGCAGTTCTTC
TRBV7-9,13,-,TRBJ1-6,-,CASSSGLNSPLHF,TGTGCCAGCAGTTCCGGGCTCAATTCACCCCTCCACTTT
TRBV5-1,15,-,TRBJ1-2,-,CASSLDLGTVYGYTF,TGCGCCAGCAGCTTGGATCTGGGTACGGTCTATGGCTACACCTTC
TRBV4-1,13,-,TRBJ2-3,-,CASSGSGTDTQYF,TGCGCCAGCAGCGGTAGCGGCACAGATACGCAGTATTTT
TRBV14,13,-,TRBJ2-7,-,CASSQPRPYEQYF,TGTGCCAGCAGCCAACCCCGGCCCTACGAGCAGTACTTC
TRBV12-1,15,-,TRBJ2-7,once,CASSSGVPISYEQYF,TGTGCCAGCAGCTCGGGGGTGCCCATCTCCTACGAGCAGTACTTC
TRBV7-9,15,-,TRBJ2-7,once,CASSYRGSSIAEQYF,TGTGCCAGCAGTTATAGGGGGTCCTCCATTGCCGAGCAGTACTTC
TRBV27,14,-,TRBJ2-7,-,CASSLSGFGYEQYF,TGTGCCAGCAGTTTGTCCGGGTTCGGTTACGAGCAGTACTTC
TRBV4-1,15,-,TRBJ2-5,-,CASSQVWGDPETQYF,TGCGCCAGCAGCCAAGTTTGGGGAGACCCAGAGACCCAGTACTTC
TRBV5-6,15,-,TRBJ1-5,-,CASSLGAGSNQPQHF,TGTGCCAGCAGCTTGGGGGCGGGGAGCAATCAGCCCCAGCATTTT
TRBV4-3,15,TRBD1,TRBJ1-4,-,CASSLGTGVNEKLFF,TGCGCCAGCAGCCTTGGGACAGGGGTGAATGAAAAACTGTTTTTT
TRBV11-2,15,-,TRBJ2-7,-,CASSKGRSSSYEQYF,TGTGCCAGCAGCAAAGGGAGGTCCTCCTCCTACGAGCAGTACTTC
TRBV10-2,16,-,TRBJ2-4,-,CASSESGGGAVYIQYF,TGCGCCAGCAGTGAGTCGGGTGGGGGGGCTGTATACATTCAGTACTTC
TRBV6-5,13,-,TRBJ2-7,-,CASSYRDNYEQYF,TGTGCCAGCAGTTACCGGGACAACTACGAGCAGTACTTC
TRBV6-5,15,-,TRBJ2-2,few,CASSYSTGNTGELFF,TGTGCCAGCAGTTACTCGACGGGGAACACCGGGGAGCTGTTTTTT
TRBV5-5,13,-,TRBJ1-2,-,CASSRGWDYGYTF,TGTGCCAGCAGCCGGGGGTGGGACTATGGCTACACCTTC
TRBV5-1,15,TRBD2,TRBJ2-1,-,CASSLGLAPVDEQFF,TGCGCCAGCAGCTTGGGACTAGCCCCGGTCGATGAGCAGTTCTTC
TRBV29-1,12,-,TRBJ1-2,-,CSVGNTGTGYTF,TGCAGCGTTGGTAACACAGGGACAGGCTACACCTTC
TRBV27,13,-,TRBJ1-2,-,CASSPGSNYGYTF,TGTGCCAGCAGTCCGGGGTCTAACTATGGCTACACCTTC
TRBV11-2,14,-,TRBJ2-5,-,CASSHEDIQETQYF,TGTGCCAGCAGCCACGAGGACATCCAAGAGACCCAGTACTTC